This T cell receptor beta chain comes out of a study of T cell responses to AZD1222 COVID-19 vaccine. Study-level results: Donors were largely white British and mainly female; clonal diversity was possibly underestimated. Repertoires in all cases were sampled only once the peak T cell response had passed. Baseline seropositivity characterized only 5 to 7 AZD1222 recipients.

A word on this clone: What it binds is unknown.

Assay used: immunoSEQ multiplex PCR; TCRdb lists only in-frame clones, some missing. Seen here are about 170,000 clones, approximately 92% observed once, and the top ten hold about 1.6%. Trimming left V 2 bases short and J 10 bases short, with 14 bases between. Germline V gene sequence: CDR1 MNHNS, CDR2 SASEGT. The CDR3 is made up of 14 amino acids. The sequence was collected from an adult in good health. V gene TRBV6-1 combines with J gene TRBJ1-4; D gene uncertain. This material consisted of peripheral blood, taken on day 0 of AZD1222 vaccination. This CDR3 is CASSELRHTGKLFF. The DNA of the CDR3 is TGTGCCAGCAGTGAATTGCGACATACGGGAAAACTGTTTTTT.